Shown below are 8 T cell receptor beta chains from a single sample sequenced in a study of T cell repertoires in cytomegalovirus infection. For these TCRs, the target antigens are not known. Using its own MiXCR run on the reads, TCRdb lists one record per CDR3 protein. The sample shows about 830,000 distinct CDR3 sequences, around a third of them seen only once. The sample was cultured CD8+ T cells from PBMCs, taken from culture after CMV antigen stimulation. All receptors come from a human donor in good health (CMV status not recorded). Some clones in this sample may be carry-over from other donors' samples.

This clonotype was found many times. The CDR3 here is CASSPDRGGEKLFF. The DNA of the CDR3 is TGTGCCAGCAGCCCCGACAGGGGAGGTGAAAAACTGTTTTTT. The V and J genes are TRBV6-6 and TRBJ1-4, with 8 bases identical to TRBD1. The CDR3 is 14 amino acids. Germline V gene sequence: CDR1 MNHNY, CDR2 SVGAGI (reference sequence). Losses at the gene ends were 6 bases for V and 7 bases for J; bases not matched to a gene: 7.

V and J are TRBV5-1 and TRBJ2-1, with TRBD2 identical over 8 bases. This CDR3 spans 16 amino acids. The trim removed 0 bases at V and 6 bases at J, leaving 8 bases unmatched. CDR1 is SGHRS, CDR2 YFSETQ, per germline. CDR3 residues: CASSLDPRGAINEQFF. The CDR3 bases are TGCGCCAGCAGCTTGGATCCGCGGGGGGCGATCAATGAGCAGTTCTTC.

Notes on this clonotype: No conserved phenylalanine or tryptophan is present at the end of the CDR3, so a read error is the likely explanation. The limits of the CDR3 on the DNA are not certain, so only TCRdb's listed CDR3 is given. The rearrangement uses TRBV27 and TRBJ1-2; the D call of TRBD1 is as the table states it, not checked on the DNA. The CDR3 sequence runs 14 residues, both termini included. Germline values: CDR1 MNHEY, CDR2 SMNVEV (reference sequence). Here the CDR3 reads CASSRVLHKEDRGK.

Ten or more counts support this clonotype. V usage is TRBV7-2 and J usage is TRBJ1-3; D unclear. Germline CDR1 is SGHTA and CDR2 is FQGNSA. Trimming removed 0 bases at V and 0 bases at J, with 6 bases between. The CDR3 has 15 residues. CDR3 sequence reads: CASSLASPSGNTIYF. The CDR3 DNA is TGTGCCAGCAGCTTAGCGAGCCCCTCTGGAAACACCATATATTTT.

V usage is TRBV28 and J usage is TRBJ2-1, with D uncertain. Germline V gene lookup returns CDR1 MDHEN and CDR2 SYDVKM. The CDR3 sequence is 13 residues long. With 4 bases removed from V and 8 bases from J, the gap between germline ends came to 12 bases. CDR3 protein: CASSSTWTDEQFF. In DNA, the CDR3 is TGTGCCAGCAGTTCGACGTGGACGGATGAGCAGTTCTTC.

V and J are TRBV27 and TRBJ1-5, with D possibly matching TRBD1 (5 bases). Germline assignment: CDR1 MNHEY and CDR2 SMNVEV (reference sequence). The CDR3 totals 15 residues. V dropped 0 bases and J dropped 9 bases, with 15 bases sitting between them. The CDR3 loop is CASSLSRGGGRPQHF. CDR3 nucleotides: TGTGCCAGCAGTTTATCGAGGGGTGGGGGGAGGCCCCAGCATTTT.

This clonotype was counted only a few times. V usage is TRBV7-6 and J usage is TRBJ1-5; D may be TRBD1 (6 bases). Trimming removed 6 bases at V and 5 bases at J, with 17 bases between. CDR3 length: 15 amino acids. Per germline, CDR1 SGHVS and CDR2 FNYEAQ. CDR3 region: CASSPPGQGYQPQHF. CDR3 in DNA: TGTGCCAGCAGTCCCCCGGGACAAGGGTATCAGCCCCAGCATTTT.

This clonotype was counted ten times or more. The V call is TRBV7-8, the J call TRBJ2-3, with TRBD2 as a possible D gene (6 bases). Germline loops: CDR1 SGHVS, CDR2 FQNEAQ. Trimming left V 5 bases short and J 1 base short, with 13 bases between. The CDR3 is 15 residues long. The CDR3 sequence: CASSIRDSRTDTQYF. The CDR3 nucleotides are TGTGCCAGCAGCATCCGGGACTCACGCACAGATACGCAGTATTTT.